The 2 T cell receptor beta chains below all came from one sample that was sequenced in a study of blood T cell repertoires in COVID-19. Here immunoSEQ multiplex PCR was the method, and the copy in TCRdb shows in-frame clones only, minus some. The sample has about 150,000 clones; roughly 80% are singletons. The sample taken for sequencing was peripheral blood. Receptor source: a man in his fifties or sixties with acute or convalescent COVID-19.

This clone has only a few counts. The chain links TRBV10-3 to TRBJ1-2; D unclear. From germline, CDR1 is ENHRY and CDR2 SYGVKD. This CDR3 region has 12 residues. V shed 5 bases and J shed 5 bases, with 9 bases lying between them. CDR3 nucleotide sequence: TGTGCCATCAGTCCAGATCTTTATGGCTACACCTTC. Its protein is CAISPDLYGYTF.

The chain couples TRBV5-4 to TRBJ2-5; tentative D call: TRBD2 (5 bases). From germline, CDR1 is SGHNT and CDR2 YYREEE (reference sequence). The germline V and J ends were trimmed by 4 bases and 5 bases, with 15 bases remaining between them. The CDR3 extends over 14 amino acids. For the CDR3, the DNA is TGTGCCAGCAGCCCCGAGCGGTCGCGTGAGACCCAGTACTTC. Its translation is CASSPERSRETQYF.